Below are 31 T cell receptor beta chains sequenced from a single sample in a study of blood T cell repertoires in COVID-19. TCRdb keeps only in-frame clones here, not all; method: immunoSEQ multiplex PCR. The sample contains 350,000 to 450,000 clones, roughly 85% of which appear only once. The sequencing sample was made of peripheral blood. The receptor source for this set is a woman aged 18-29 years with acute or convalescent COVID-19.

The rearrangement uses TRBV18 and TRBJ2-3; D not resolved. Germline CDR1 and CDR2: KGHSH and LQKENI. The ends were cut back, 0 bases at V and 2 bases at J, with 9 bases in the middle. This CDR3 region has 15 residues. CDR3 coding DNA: TGTGCCAGCTCACCACCGGGCCAGTTCACAGATACGCAGTATTTT. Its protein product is CASSPPGQFTDTQYF.

The CDR3 DNA reads as TGTGCCAGCAGTACCACAGGTGGAGGGGCCAACGTCCTGACTTTC. Protein: CASSTTGGGANVLTF. This rearrangement joins TRBV2 to TRBJ2-6, with a possible D match to TRBD1 (5 bases). The CDR3 has 15 amino acids. The V end lost 5 bases, the J end lost 4 bases, and 12 bases lay between the germline ends. CDR1 is SNHLY and CDR2 is FYNNEI in the germline V gene.

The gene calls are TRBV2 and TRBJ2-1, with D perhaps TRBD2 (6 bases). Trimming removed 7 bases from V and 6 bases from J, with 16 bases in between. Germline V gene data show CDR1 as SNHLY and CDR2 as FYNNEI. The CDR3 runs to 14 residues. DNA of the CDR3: TGTGCCAGCAACGCCGGGACTTCCGCCAATGAGCAGTTCTTC. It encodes CASNAGTSANEQFF.

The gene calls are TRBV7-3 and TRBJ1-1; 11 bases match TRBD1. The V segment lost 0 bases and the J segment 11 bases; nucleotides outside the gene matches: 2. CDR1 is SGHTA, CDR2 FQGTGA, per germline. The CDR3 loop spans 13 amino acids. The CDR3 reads CASSLTRDRGAFF. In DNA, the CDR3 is TGTGCCAGCAGCTTAACTAGGGACAGGGGGGCTTTCTTT.

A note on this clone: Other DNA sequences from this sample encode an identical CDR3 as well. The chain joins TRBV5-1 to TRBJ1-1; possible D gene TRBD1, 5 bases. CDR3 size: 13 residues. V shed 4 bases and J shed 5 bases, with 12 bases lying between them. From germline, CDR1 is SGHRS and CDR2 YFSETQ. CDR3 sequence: CASSPGGGTEAFF. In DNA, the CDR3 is TGCGCCAGCAGCCCCGGCGGGGGGACTGAAGCTTTCTTT.

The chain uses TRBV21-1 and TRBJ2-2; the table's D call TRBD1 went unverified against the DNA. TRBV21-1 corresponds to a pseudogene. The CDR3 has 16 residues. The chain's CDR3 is CASSRGPTGPTGELFF. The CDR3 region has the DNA TGTGCCAGCAGCAGGGGACCGACAGGGCCAACCGGGGAGCTGTTTTTT.

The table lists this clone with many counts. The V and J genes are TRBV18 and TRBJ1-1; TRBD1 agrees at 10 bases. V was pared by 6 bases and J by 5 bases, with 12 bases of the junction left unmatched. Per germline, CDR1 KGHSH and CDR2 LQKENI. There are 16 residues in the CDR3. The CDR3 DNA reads TGTGCCAGCTCCCAAAGGGGACAGGGGCTTAGTACTGAAGCTTTCTTT. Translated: CASSQRGQGLSTEAFF.

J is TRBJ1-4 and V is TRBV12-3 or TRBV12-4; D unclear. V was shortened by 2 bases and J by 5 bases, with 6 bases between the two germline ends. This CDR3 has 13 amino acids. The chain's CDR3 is CASSLLENEKLFF. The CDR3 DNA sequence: TGTGCCAGCAGTTTACTAGAGAATGAAAAACTGTTTTTT.

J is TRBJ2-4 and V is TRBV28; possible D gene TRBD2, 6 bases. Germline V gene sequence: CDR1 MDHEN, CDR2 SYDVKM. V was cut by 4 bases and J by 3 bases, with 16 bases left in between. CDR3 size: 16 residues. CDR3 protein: CASSSTGVYDKNIQYF. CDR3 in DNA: TGTGCCAGCAGTTCGACGGGGGTCTATGACAAAAACATTCAGTACTTC.

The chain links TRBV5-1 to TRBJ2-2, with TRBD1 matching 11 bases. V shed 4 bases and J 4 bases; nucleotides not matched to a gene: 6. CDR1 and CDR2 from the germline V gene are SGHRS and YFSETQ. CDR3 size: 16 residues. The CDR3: CASSRTGTGGTGELFF. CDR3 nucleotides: TGCGCCAGCAGCCGCACCGGGACAGGGGGCACCGGGGAGCTGTTTTTT.

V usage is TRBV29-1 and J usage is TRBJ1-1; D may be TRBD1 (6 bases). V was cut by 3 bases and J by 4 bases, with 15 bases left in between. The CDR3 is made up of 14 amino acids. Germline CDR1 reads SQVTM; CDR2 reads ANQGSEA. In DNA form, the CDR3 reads TGCAGCGTTGAGCCTTGGGGGCCGGGCACTGAAGCTTTCTTT. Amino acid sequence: CSVEPWGPGTEAFF.

CDR3 coding DNA: TGTGCCTGGAGTCTTACAGGGGGCTGGAATTCACCCCTCCACTTT. The encoded protein is CAWSLTGGWNSPLHF. The chain employs TRBV30 and TRBJ1-6, with TRBD1 matching 9 bases. Losses at the gene ends were 2 bases for V and 7 bases for J; bases not matched to a gene: 6. The CDR3 has 15 residues. Germline CDR1 reads GTSNPN; CDR2 reads SVGIG (reference sequence).

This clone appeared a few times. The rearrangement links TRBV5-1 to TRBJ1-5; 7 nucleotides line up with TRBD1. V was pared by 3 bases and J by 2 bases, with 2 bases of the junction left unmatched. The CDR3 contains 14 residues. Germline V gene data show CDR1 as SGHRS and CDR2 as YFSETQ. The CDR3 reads CASSWGTGNQPQHF. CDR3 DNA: TGCGCCAGCAGCTGGGGGACAGGCAATCAGCCCCAGCATTTT.

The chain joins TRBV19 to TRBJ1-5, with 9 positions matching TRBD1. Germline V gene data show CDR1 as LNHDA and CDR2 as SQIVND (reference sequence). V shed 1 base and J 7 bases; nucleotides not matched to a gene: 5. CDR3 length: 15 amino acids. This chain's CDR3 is CASSIGRQGEQPQHF. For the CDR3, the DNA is TGTGCCAGTAGTATAGGTAGACAGGGGGAACAGCCCCAGCATTTT.

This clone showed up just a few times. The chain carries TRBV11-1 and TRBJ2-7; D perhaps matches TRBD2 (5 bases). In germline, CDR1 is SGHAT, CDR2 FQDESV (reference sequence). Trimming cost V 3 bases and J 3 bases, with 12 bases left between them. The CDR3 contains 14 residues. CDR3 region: CASSFSGSVYEQYF. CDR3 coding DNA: TGTGCCAGCAGCTTTTCGGGGTCCGTCTACGAGCAGTACTTC.

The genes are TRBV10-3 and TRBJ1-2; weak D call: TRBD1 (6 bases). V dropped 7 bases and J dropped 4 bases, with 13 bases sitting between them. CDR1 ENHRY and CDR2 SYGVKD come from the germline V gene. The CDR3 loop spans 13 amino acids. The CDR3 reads CAITVQGSYGYTF. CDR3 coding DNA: TGTGCCATCACTGTACAGGGTAGCTATGGCTACACCTTC.

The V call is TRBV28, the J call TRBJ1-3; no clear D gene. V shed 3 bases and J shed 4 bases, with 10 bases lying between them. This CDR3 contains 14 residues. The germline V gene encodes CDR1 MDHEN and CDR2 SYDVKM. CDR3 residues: CASSFSAGGNTIYF. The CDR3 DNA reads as TGTGCCAGCAGTTTTTCGGCAGGAGGAAACACCATATATTTT.

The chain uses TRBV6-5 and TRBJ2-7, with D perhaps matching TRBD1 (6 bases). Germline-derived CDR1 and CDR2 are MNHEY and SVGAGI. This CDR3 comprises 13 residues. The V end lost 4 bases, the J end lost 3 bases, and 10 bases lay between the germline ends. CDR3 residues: CASSSDSFYEQYF. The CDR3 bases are TGTGCCAGCAGTTCGGACAGCTTCTACGAGCAGTACTTC.

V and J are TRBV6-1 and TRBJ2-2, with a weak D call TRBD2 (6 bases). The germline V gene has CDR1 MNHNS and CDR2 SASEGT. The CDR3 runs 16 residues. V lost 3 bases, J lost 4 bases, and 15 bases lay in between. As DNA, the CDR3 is TGTGCCAGCAGTGACGCGGGGACTCGAAGCACCGGGGAGCTGTTTTTT. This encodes CASSDAGTRSTGELFF.

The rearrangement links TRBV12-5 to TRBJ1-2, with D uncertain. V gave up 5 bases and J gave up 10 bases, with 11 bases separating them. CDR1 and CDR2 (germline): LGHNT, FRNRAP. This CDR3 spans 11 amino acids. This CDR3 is CASGTVTAYTF. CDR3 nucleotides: TGTGCTAGTGGTACAGTAACCGCCTACACCTTC.

Here the CDR3 DNA reads TGTGCCAGCAGCGCAACCCAACACAAGCAGTACTTC. This encodes CASSATQHKQYF. The chain links TRBV9 to TRBJ2-7; D gene uncertain. V lost 3 bases to trimming and J lost 8 bases, with 12 bases between them. The CDR3 sequence is 12 residues long. CDR1 and CDR2 (germline): SGDLS, YYNGEE. Complete variable domain (other parts from reference TRBV9 and TRBJ2-7): DSGVTQTPKHLITATGQRVTLRCSPRSGDLSVYWYQQSLDQGLQFLIQYYNGEERAKGNILERFSAQQFPDLHSELNLSSLELGDSALYFCASSATQHKQYFGPGTRLTVT.

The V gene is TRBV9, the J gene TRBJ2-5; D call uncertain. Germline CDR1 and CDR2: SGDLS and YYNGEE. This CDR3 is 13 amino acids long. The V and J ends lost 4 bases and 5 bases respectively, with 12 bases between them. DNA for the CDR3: TGTGCCAGCAGCCCCCCGTCGGAGGAGACCCAGTACTTC. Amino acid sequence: CASSPPSEETQYF.

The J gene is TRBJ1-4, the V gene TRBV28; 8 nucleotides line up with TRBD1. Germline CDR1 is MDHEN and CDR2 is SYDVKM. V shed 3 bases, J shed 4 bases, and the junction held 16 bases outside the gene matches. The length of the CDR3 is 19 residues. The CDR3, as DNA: TGTGCCAGCAGTTTTAATGGACAGGGTTGGTCTCATGGTAATGAAAAACTGTTTTTT. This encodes CASSFNGQGWSHGNEKLFF.

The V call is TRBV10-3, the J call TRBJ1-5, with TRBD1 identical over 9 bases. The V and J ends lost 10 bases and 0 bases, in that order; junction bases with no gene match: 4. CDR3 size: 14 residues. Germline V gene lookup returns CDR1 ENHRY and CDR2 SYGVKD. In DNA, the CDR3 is TGTGCCACCAGGACAGGGGATAGCAATCAGCCCCAGCATTTT. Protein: CATRTGDSNQPQHF.

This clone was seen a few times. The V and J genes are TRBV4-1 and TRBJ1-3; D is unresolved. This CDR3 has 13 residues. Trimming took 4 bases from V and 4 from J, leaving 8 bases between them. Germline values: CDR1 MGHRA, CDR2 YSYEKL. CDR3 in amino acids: CASSRGGGNTIYF. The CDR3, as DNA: TGCGCCAGCAGCCGGGGAGGAGGAAACACCATATATTTT.

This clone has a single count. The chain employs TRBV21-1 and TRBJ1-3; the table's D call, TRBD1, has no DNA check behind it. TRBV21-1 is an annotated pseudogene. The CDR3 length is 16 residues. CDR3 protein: CASRSGQGGSGNTIYF. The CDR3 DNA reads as TGTGCCAGCAGATCGGGACAGGGGGGATCTGGAAACACCATATATTTT.

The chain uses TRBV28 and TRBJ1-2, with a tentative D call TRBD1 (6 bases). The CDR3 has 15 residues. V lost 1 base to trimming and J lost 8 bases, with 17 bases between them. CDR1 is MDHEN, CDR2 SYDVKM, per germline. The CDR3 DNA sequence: TGTGCCAGCAGTTTATCAGGGGCCTCATTAGGGGGCTACACCTTC. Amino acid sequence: CASSLSGASLGGYTF.

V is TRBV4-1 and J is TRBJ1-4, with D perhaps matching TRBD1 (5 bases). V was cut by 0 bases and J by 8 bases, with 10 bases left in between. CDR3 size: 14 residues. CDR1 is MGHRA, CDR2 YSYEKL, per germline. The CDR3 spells CASSQEQGGEKLFF. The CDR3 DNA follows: TGCGCCAGCAGCCAAGAGCAGGGAGGCGAAAAACTGTTTTTT.

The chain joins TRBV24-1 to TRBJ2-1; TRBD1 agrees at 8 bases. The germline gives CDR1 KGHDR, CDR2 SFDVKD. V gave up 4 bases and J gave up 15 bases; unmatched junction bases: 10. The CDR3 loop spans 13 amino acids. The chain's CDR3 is CATSDPGQGDPFF. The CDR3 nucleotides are TGTGCCACCAGTGACCCTGGACAGGGCGACCCGTTCTTC.

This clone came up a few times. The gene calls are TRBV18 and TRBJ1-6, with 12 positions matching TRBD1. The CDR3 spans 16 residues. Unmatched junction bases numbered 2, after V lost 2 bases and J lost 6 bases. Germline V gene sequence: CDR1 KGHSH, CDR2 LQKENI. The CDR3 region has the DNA TGTGCCAGCTCACCAGGGACAGGGGGCTCTAATTCACCCCTCCACTTT. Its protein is CASSPGTGGSNSPLHF.

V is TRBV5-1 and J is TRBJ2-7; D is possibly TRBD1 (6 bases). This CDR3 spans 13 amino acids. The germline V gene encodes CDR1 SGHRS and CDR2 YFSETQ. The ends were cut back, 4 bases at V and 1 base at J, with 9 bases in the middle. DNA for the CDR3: TGCGCCAGCAGCACAGGACAGTCCTACGAGCAGTACTTC. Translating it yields CASSTGQSYEQYF.